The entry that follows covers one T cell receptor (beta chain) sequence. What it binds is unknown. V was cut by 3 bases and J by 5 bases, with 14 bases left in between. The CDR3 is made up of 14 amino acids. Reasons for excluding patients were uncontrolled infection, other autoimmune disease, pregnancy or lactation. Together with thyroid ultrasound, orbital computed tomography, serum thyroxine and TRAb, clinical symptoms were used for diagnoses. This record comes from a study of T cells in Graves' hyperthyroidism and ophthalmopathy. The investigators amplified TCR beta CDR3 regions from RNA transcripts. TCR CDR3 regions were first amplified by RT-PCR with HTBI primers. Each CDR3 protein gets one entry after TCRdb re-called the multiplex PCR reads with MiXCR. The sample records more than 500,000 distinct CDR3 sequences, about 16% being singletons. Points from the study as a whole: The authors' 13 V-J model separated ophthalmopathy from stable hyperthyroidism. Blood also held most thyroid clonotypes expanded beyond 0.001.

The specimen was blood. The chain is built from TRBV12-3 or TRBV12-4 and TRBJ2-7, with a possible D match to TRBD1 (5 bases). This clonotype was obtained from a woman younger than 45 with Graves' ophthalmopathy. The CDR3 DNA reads TGTGCCAGCAGTTTTAGTACAGGCTTCAACGAGCAGTACTTC. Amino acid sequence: CASSFSTGFNEQYF.